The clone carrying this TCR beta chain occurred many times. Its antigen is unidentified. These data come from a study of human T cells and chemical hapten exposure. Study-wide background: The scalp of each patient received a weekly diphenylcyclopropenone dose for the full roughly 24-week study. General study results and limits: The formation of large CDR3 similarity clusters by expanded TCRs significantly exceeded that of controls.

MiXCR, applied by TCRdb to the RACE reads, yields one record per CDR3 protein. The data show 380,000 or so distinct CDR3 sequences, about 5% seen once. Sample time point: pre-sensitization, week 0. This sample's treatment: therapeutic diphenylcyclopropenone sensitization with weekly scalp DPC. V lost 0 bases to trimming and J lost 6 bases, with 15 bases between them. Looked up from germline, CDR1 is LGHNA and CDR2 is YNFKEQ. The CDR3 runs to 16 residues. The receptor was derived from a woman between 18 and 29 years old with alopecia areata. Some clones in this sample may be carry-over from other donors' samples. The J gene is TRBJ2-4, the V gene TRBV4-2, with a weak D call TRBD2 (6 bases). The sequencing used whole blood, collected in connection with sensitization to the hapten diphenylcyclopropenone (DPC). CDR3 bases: TGTGCCAGCAGCCAAGATGGAGATGCGGGGTCAAACATTCAGTACTTC. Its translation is CASSQDGDAGSNIQYF.